Listed below are T cell receptor beta chains from one sample, sequenced in a study of radiation and T cells in renal cell carcinoma. The data were produced by immunoSEQ multiplex PCR, yet TCRdb's version contains in-frame clones alone and is incomplete. The data hold 130,000 to 150,000 clones, with 75% to 90% observed a single time. This sample comprised blood, obtained from a patient whose treatment included radiotherapy and nephrectomy. These TCRs come from a woman aged 45 to 65 with renal cell carcinoma. CDR3s include the opening cysteine and the closing phenylalanine or tryptophan. D genes are given only for firm matches. Size is omitted from some rows. Given values are once, few, many or a class for expanded clones.

d_call clone_size j_call v_call cdr3_nt cdr3_aa
NA NA TRBJ1-5 TRBV21-1 TGTGCCAGCTCGGGGGACAGGGAAACCCGCAGGCCCCAGCATTTT CASSGDRETRRPQHF
TRBD1 NA TRBJ1-4 TRBV28 TGTGCCGTGGACAGGGGACCTAATGAAAAACTGTTTTTT CAVDRGPNEKLFF
NA NA TRBJ1-3 TRBV5-1 TGCGCCAGCAGCTTGGGGCAGGGGACTGGAAACACCATATATTTT CASSLGQGTGNTIYF
NA NA TRBJ2-1 TRBV9 TGTGCCAGCAGCGTAGGGCACGGGCAGTTCTTC CASSVGHGQFF
TRBD1 NA TRBJ2-7 TRBV28 TGTGCCAGCAGACCCGGGACAGGGGGCACCGAGCAGTACTTC CASRPGTGGTEQYF
NA NA TRBJ2-4 TRBV29-1 TGCAGCGTTGTCACAGGGTTTGACAAAAACATTCAGTACTTC CSVVTGFDKNIQYF
NA NA TRBJ1-2 TRBV6-1 TGTGCCAGCAGTGAATTTCAGATTGTAGTCTTGAGCTACACCTTC CASSEFQIVVLSYTF
NA NA TRBJ1-5 TRBV19 TGTGCCAGTACCGAGGGGGTACTAGGTCAGCCCCAGCATTTT CASTEGVLGQPQHF
NA NA TRBJ2-2 TRBV9 TGTGCCAGCAGCGTAGTAGCCGGGGAGCTGTTTTTT CASSVVAGELFF
TRBD2 NA TRBJ2-7 TRBV7-2 TGTGCCAGCAGGCTAGCGGGAGGCCCAGAAGAGCAGTACTTC CASRLAGGPEEQYF
TRBD2 NA TRBJ2-1 TRBV10-3 TGTGCCATCAGTGACGCGACTAGCGGATCCTACAATGAGCAGTTCTTC CAISDATSGSYNEQFF
NA once TRBJ2-5 TRBV4-1 TGCGCCAGCAGCCAAGATGTCCGGGAGACCCAGTACTTC CASSQDVRETQYF
TRBD2 NA TRBJ2-7 TRBV5-4 TGTGCCAGCAGCTTGTCGGGGGGGCGCGTCTACGAGCAGTACTTC CASSLSGGRVYEQYF
NA NA TRBJ1-1 TRBV27 TGTGCCAGCAGTTTAGGATCAGGGGCCACTGAAGCTTTCTTT CASSLGSGATEAFF
NA NA TRBJ2-2 TRBV10-3 TGTGCCATCAGTGAGTTAGGACAGATGAACACCGGGGAGCTGTTTTTT CAISELGQMNTGELFF
NA NA TRBJ2-7 TRBV19 TGTGCCAGTAGTTCCAGAACAGGGAGAATGAACGAGCAGTACTTC CASSSRTGRMNEQYF
TRBD1 NA TRBJ2-7 TRBV4-1 TGCGCCAGCAGCCAACCTCTCGGTGGGGACAGGTTGAACGAGCAGTACTTC CASSQPLGGDRLNEQYF
NA NA TRBJ1-5 TRBV23-1 TGCGCCAGCAGTCCCCGACCGACAGCCCAGCATTTT CASSPRPTAQHF
TRBD2 once TRBJ2-1 TRBV6-4 TGTGCCAGCAGCGATACTAGCGGGAGGGCCAGTGAGCAGTTCTTC CASSDTSGRASEQFF
NA once TRBJ1-1 TRBV2 TGTGCCAGCATCCGGAACACTGAAGCTTTCTTT CASIRNTEAFF
NA NA TRBJ2-5 TRBV7-2 TGTGCCAGCAGCTTACTCGGGGGCCGAGAGACCCAGTACTTC CASSLLGGRETQYF
TRBD1 few TRBJ1-5 TRBV4-3 TGCGCCAGCAGCCAAGGGACAGGGGGGCATCAGCCCCAGCATTTT CASSQGTGGHQPQHF
TRBD1 NA TRBJ2-7 TRBV6-5 TGTGCCAGCAGTCCCACGACAGGGGGCGGTGTGCAGTACTTC CASSPTTGGGVQYF
NA NA TRBJ2-7 TRBV7-6 TGTGCCAGCAGCCCCCCCCTGGTGGGGGGAGGGGGGGAGCAGTACTTC CASSPPLVGGGGEQYF
NA NA TRBJ1-6 TRBV28 TGTGCCACCCTCGGTAGAAGGCTTAATTCACCCCTCCACTTT CATLGRRLNSPLHF
TRBD1 NA TRBJ1-2 TRBV4-2 TGTGCCAGCAGCCAAGCGGACCGGACAGGGCAAGGCGGCTACACCTTC CASSQADRTGQGGYTF
NA NA TRBJ2-3 TRBV6-6 TGTGCCAGCAGGACTCGACGGGGGCTCACTAGCGATACGCAGTATTTT CASRTRRGLTSDTQYF
TRBD2 NA TRBJ2-4 TRBV6-5 TGTGCCAGCAGCGTTAGCGGGGGTAACGAGGGCATTCAGTACTTC CASSVSGGNEGIQYF
NA NA TRBJ2-7 TRBV7-2 TGTGCCAGCAGCGGACACTACGAGCAGTACTTC CASSGHYEQYF
TRBD1 NA TRBJ2-7 TRBV6-5 TGTGCCAGCAGCCGGACAGGGTACGAGCAGTACTTC CASSRTGYEQYF
TRBD1 NA TRBJ2-5 TRBV10-3 TGTGCCATCAGTGAAACCCAGGGGACAGGGCGGGAGACCCAGTACTTC CAISETQGTGRETQYF
TRBD1 NA TRBJ1-5 TRBV28 TGTGCCAGCAGTTCCCCGGGACAGGGTTTTAGCAATCAGCCCCAGCATTTT CASSSPGQGFSNQPQHF
NA once TRBJ2-1 TRBV6-5 TGTGCCAGCAGTTACGGGGACGTCTCCTACAATGAGCAGTTCTTC CASSYGDVSYNEQFF
NA NA TRBJ2-2 TRBV6-5 TGTGCCAGCAGTTACCTCCCTCGGGGCGGGGAGCTGTTTTTT CASSYLPRGGELFF
TRBD1 NA TRBJ2-7 TRBV5-1 TGCGCCAGCAGCTTGGCCGGGACAGAGGAGCAGTACTTC CASSLAGTEEQYF
TRBD1 NA TRBJ1-1 TRBV18 TGTGCCAGCTCACCCCCCGGGACAGGGCAGACTGAAGCTTTCTTT CASSPPGTGQTEAFF
NA once TRBJ1-5 TRBV28 TGTGCCAGCAGTGGGGTATGGGGTAATAGCAATCCGCAGCATTTT CASSGVWGNSNPQHF
NA NA TRBJ1-3 TRBV6-5 TGTGCCAGCAGATTGACGGACTCTGGAAACACCATATATTTT CASRLTDSGNTIYF
NA few TRBJ1-4 TRBV4-1 TGCGCCAGCAGCCAAGGCCCAGGGAACGAAAAACTGTTTTTT CASSQGPGNEKLFF
NA NA TRBJ2-5 TRBV21-1 TGTGCCGGGACAGGGGAGCGAGAGACCCAGTACTTC CAGTGERETQYF
TRBD1 NA TRBJ2-5 TRBV5-6 TGTGCCAGCAGCTTCGACAGGGGGCGGCGAGAGACCCAGTACTTC CASSFDRGRRETQYF
TRBD1 NA TRBJ2-2 TRBV9 TGTGCCAGCAGCGTGGGGACAGGGCTAAACACCGGGGAGCTGTTTTTT CASSVGTGLNTGELFF
TRBD1 NA TRBJ1-6 TRBV2 TGTGCCAGCAGCGTACCCGGGACAGGGGGTAATTCACCCCTCCACTTT CASSVPGTGGNSPLHF
NA NA TRBJ2-7 TRBV20-1 TGCAGTGCTTTAGACTACGAGCAGTACTTC CSALDYEQYF
NA NA TRBJ2-3 TRBV5-5 TGTGCCAGCAGCACCCGAACAGATACGCAGTATTTT CASSTRTDTQYF
TRBD1 few TRBJ1-4 TRBV7-2 TGTGCCAGCAGCTCTCAACAGGGGGCGGCTGAAAAACTGTTTTTT CASSSQQGAAEKLFF
TRBD1 NA TRBJ1-5 TRBV28 TGTGCCAGCAGTCCTACAGGGGGCTCGGCTAAGCAGCCCCAGCATTTT CASSPTGGSAKQPQHF
TRBD2 once TRBJ2-1 TRBV7-9 TGTGCCAGCAGCCGTGGGACTACTAATGAGCAGTTCTTC CASSRGTTNEQFF
NA NA TRBJ2-2 TRBV5-1 TGCGCCAGCAGCCGACAAAGTAACACCGGGGAGCTGTTTTTT CASSRQSNTGELFF
NA NA TRBJ2-2 TRBV7-9 TGTGCCAGCAGCTTAGATGCAGAGTCCGGGGAGCTGTTTTTT CASSLDAESGELFF
TRBD2 NA TRBJ2-5 TRBV4-2 TGTGCCAGCAGCCAAGAAATGACTAGCGGGAGTGAGACCCAGTACTTC CASSQEMTSGSETQYF
NA NA TRBJ2-1 TRBV7-9 TGTGCCAGCAGCTTAGTAGGGAATGAGCAGTTCTTC CASSLVGNEQFF
NA NA TRBJ2-5 TRBV5-5 TGTGCCAGCAGCACGGAGGTATTGGAGACCCAGTACTTC CASSTEVLETQYF
NA NA TRBJ1-5 TRBV4-3 TGCGCCAGCAGCCAATCTCTGGAGGGCCCCCAGCATTTT CASSQSLEGPQHF
NA NA TRBJ2-7 TRBV27 TGTGCCAGCAGTTTACATAGATTGTCCTACGAGCAGTACTTC CASSLHRLSYEQYF
NA NA TRBJ2-7 TRBV29-1 TGCAGCGCCCCATACCTACGGACGGGTACCGAGCAGTACTTC CSAPYLRTGTEQYF
TRBD2 NA TRBJ2-7 TRBV19 TGTGCCAGTAGTATAGGACTAGCGGCCTTGCATTCCTACGAGCAGTACTTC CASSIGLAALHSYEQYF